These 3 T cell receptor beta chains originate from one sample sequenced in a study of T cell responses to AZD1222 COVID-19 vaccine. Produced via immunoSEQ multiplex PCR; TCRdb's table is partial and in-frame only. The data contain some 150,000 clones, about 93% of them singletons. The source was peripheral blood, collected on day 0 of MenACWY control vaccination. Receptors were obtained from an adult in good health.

In DNA, the CDR3 is TGCAGCGGATATACAGGGGACTCTGGGGCCAACGTCCTGACTTTC. Translating it yields CSGYTGDSGANVLTF. V and J are TRBV29-1 and TRBJ2-6; 7 bases match TRBD1. J lost 0 bases, V lost 7 bases, and 6 bases had no gene match. This CDR3 spans 15 amino acids. Per the germline V gene, CDR1 is SQVTM and CDR2 is ANQGSEA.

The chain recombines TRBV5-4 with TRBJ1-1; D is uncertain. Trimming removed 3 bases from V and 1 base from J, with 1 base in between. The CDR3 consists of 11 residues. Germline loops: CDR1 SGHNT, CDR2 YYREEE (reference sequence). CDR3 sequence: CASSSNTEAFF. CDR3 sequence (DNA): TGTGCCAGCAGCTCGAACACTGAAGCTTTCTTT. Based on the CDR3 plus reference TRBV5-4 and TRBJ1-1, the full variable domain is ETGVTQSPTHLIKTRGQQVTLRCSSQSGHNTVSWYQQALGQGPQFIFQYYREEENGRGNFPPRFSGLQFPNYSSELNVNALELDDSALYLCASSSNTEAFFGQGTRLTVV.

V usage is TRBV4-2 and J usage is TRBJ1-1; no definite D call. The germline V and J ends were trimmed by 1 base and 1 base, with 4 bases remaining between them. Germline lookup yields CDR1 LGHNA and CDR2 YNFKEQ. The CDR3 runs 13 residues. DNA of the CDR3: TGTGCCAGCAGCCAAGGACAGAACACTGAAGCTTTCTTT. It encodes CASSQGQNTEAFF.